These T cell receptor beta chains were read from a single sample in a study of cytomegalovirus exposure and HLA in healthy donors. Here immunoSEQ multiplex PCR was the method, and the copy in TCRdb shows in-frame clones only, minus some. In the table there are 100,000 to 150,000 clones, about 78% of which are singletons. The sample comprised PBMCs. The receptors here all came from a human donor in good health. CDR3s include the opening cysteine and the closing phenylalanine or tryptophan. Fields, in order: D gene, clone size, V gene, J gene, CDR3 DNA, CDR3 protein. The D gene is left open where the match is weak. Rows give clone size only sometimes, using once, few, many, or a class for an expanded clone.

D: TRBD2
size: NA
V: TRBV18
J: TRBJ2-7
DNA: TGTGCCAGCTCTCGGGAGGGTGTCGGCTACGAGCAGTACTTC
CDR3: CASSREGVGYEQYF

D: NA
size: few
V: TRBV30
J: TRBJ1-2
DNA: TGTGCCTGGAGTTCTGAAAGAGAGGGCTACACCTTC
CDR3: CAWSSEREGYTF

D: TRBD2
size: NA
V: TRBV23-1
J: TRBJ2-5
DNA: TGCGCCAGCAGTCCACCCCTAGCCAGGGCCGGGGGGGAGACCCAGTACTTC
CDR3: CASSPPLARAGGETQYF

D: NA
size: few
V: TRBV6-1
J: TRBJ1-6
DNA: TGTGCCAGCAGTGAGGCGGTCTCTAATTCACCCCTCCACTTT
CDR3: CASSEAVSNSPLHF

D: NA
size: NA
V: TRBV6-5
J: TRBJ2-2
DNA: TGTGCCAGCAGTTACTCCTCCTTTGGAGTTGGCGGGGAGCTGTTTTTT
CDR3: CASSYSSFGVGGELFF

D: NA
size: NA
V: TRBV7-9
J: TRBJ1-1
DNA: TGTGCCAGCAGCTTAGAAACTCTGAACACTGAAGCTTTCTTT
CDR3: CASSLETLNTEAFF

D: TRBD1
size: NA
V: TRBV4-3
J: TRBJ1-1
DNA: TGCGCCAGCAGCCCAGGGGGCACGGGGGTCCGTGGCACTGAAGCTTTCTTT
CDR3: CASSPGGTGVRGTEAFF

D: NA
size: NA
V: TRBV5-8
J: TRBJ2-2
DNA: TGTGCCAGCAGCTTGGTATTTTCCACCGGGGAGCTGTTTTTT
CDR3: CASSLVFSTGELFF

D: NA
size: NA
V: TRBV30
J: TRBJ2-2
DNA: TGTGCCTTACGAAACTACCGGGAGAAGAACACCGGGGAGCTGTTTTTT
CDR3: CALRNYREKNTGELFF

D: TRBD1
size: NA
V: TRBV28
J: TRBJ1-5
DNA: TGTGCCAGCAGTTCGCAGGACAGGGTTTATCAGCCCCAGCATTTT
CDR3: CASSSQDRVYQPQHF

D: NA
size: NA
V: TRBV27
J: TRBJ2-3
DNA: TGTGCCAGCAGTTTATTTGGCCCTGCCCAAGATACGCAGTATTTT
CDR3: CASSLFGPAQDTQYF

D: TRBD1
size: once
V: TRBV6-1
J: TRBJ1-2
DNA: TGTGCCAGCAGACCGTGGACGACAGGGGACTCTGGCTACACCTTC
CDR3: CASRPWTTGDSGYTF

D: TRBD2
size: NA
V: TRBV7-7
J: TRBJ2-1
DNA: TGTGCCAGCAGCTCGGGGAGGGCTAGCTCCTACAATGAGCAGTTCTTC
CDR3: CASSSGRASSYNEQFF

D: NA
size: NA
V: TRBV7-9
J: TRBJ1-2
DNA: TGTGCCAGCAGCCCGGAGACAGGAACCACCTTC
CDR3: CASSPETGTTF

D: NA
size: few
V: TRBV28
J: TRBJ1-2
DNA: TGTGCCAGCAAAAGGACCGGGGTCTATGGCTACACCTTC
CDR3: CASKRTGVYGYTF

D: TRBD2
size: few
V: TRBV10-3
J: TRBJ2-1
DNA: TGTGCCACCCTAGACGCGGGAGGGCCGAATGAGCAGTTCTTC
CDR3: CATLDAGGPNEQFF

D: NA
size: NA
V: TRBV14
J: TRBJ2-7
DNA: TGTGCCAGCAGCCAGGTTCCGGGGACATTCTCCTACGAGCAGTACTTC
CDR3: CASSQVPGTFSYEQYF

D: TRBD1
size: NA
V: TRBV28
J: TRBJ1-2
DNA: TGTGCCATCCCACAGGGGAGCGATGGCTACACCTTC
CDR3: CAIPQGSDGYTF

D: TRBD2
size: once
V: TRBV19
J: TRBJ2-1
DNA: TGTGCCAGTAGTATAGGGTCAACTAGCGGGAGCTACAATGAGCAGCTCTTC
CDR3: CASSIGSTSGSYNEQLF

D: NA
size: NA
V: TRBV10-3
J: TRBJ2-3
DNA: TGTGCCATCAGTGCCGGGATAACAGATACGCAGTATTTT
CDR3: CAISAGITDTQYF

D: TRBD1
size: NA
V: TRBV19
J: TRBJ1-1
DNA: TGTGCCAGTCTTCAGGGGGCAGAGGGCACTGAAGCTTTCTTT
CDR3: CASLQGAEGTEAFF

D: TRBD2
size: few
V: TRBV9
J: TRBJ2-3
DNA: TGTGCCAGCAGCGTAGTAGCGGGGGCTAGCACAGATACGCAGTATTTT
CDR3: CASSVVAGASTDTQYF